Listed below are T cell receptor beta chains from one sample, sequenced in a study of regulatory T cells in long-lasting Graves disease. TCRdb called the multiplex PCR reads again in MiXCR, with one record for every CDR3 protein. The profile shows around 460,000 distinct CDR3 sequences, around a fifth of them singletons. This specimen consisted of peripheral blood mononuclear cells (PBMCs), obtained when the disease was refractory, from a patient treated with antithyroid drugs. These receptors were taken from a female donor with Graves disease. The CDR3 runs from the conserved cysteine through the conserved F or W. A D gene is named only where the DNA matches it firmly. Only part of the rows carry a size: once, few, many, or a class if the clone is expanded.

NA,TRBJ1-1,TRBV2,many,CASSGPAGRTEAFF,TGTGCCAGCAGTGGTCCCGCGGGGCGGACTGAAGCTTTCTTT
NA,TRBJ2-4,TRBV3-1,many,CASSQVQEGIQYF,TGTGCCAGCAGCCAAGTACAAGAAGGGATTCAGTACTTC
TRBD2,TRBJ2-5,TRBV12-3/TRBV12-4,many,CASTPGHVGGPWETQYF,TGTGCCAGCACCCCTGGTCATGTGGGAGGGCCATGGGAGACCCAGTACTTC
NA,TRBJ1-2,TRBV18,NA,CASTSGTEYGYTF,TGTGCCAGCACCTCCGGGACGGAATATGGCTACACCTTC
TRBD2,TRBJ2-5,TRBV10-3,many,CAISGASGLSRETQYF,TGTGCCATCAGTGGGGCTAGCGGACTGAGCAGGGAGACCCAGTACTTC
TRBD1,TRBJ1-3,TRBV29-1,few,CSVMDRSGNTIYF,TGCAGCGTAATGGACAGGTCTGGAAACACCATATATTTT
TRBD2,TRBJ2-7,TRBV7-3,NA,CASSLGTTSEQYF,TGTGCCAGCAGCCTCGGGACTACTTCCGAGCAGTACTTC
NA,TRBJ1-1,TRBV12-3/TRBV12-4,many,CASTPAGILGAFF,TGTGCCAGCACTCCCGCGGGCATCCTGGGAGCTTTCTTT
NA,TRBJ2-7,TRBV7-8,NA,CASSLGFVGVSYEQYF,TGTGCCAGCAGCTTAGGATTTGTAGGCGTCTCCTACGAGCAGTACTTC
NA,TRBJ2-7,TRBV6-1,many,CAVVGTSSYEQYF,TGTGCCGTCGTCGGTACGTCCTCCTACGAGCAGTACTTC
NA,TRBJ1-1,TRBV28,many,CAILGGGTEAFF,TGTGCCATCCTCGGGGGGGGCACTGAAGCTTTCTTT
TRBD2,TRBJ2-5,TRBV7-8,many,CASSPSGQETQYF,TGTGCCAGCAGCCCTAGCGGCCAAGAGACCCAGTACTTC
TRBD1,TRBJ1-4,TRBV29-1,many,CSVQGAGEKLFF,TGCAGCGTACAGGGGGCAGGGGAAAAACTGTTTTTT
NA,TRBJ2-7,TRBV30,NA,CAWKPVSSYEQYF,TGTGCCTGGAAGCCGGTTAGCTCCTACGAGCAGTACTTC
NA,TRBJ1-1,TRBV29-1,few,CSGRDEAEAFF,TGCAGCGGTCGGGACGAGGCTGAAGCTTTCTTT
NA,TRBJ1-1,TRBV6-2/TRBV6-3,NA,CASSYSGQSNTEAFF,TGTGCCAGCAGTTACTCAGGGCAGTCGAACACTGAAGCTTTCTTT
NA,TRBJ1-2,TRBV6-5,few,CASSYNPVLGGYTF,TGTGCCAGCAGTTATAATCCGGTCTTGGGTGGCTACACCTTC
TRBD1,TRBJ2-3,TRBV7-2,few,CASSLNGQGVTDTQYF,TGTGCCAGCAGCTTAAATGGACAGGGGGTCACAGATACGCAGTATTTT
NA,TRBJ1-2,TRBV6-1,NA,CASSDSIYTF,TGTGCCAGCAGTGACTCAATCTACACCTTC
NA,TRBJ1-2,TRBV4-2,few,CASSPLRNYGYTF,TGTGCCAGCAGCCCACTCAGGAACTATGGCTACACCTTC
TRBD2,TRBJ2-1,TRBV6-1,NA,CASREGLATFF,TGTGCCAGCAGAGAAGGACTAGCAACGTTCTTC
TRBD2,TRBJ2-1,TRBV29-1,once,CSVDGTSSEQFF,TGCAGCGTTGATGGGACTAGCAGTGAGCAGTTCTTC
NA,TRBJ1-3,TRBV2,NA,CASSGMTAMTSSGNTIYF,TGTGCCAGCAGTGGTATGACAGCCATGACGAGCTCTGGAAACACCATATATTTT
NA,TRBJ1-5,TRBV14,NA,CASSQELGRGNQPQHF,TGTGCCAGCAGCCAAGAATTGGGTCGGGGCAATCAGCCCCAGCATTTT
NA,TRBJ2-1,TRBV12-3/TRBV12-4,NA,CASSLAGVYNEQFF,TGTGCCAGCAGTTTAGCGGGGGTTTACAATGAGCAGTTCTTC
NA,TRBJ1-1,TRBV20-1,few,CSPLGIPNTEAFF,TGCAGTCCACTAGGCATACCGAACACTGAAGCTTTCTTT
NA,TRBJ2-6,TRBV12-3/TRBV12-4,many,CASSLSGANVLTF,TGTGCCAGCAGCCTATCTGGGGCCAACGTCCTGACTTTC
TRBD1,TRBJ1-4,TRBV19,few,CASRTTGWDEKLFF,TGTGCCAGTAGAACGACAGGGTGGGATGAAAAACTGTTTTTT
TRBD2,TRBJ2-3,TRBV6-2/TRBV6-3,NA,CASSYAAASGSRLTQYF,TGTGCCAGCAGTTATGCTGCGGCTAGCGGGAGTCGGCTTACGCAGTATTTT
NA,TRBJ2-3,TRBV5-1,once,CASSFYLGELSTDTQYF,TGCGCCAGCAGCTTTTATCTCGGGGAGCTAAGCACAGATACGCAGTATTTT
NA,TRBJ1-1,TRBV12-3/TRBV12-4,many,CASSLDGTEAFF,TGTGCCAGCAGTTTAGACGGCACTGAAGCTTTCTTT
NA,TRBJ2-1,TRBV20-1,NA,CSARWDSYNEQFF,TGCAGTGCTAGGTGGGACTCCTACAATGAGCAGTTCTTC
NA,TRBJ1-5,TRBV12-3/TRBV12-4,many,CASSTGGTQHF,TGTGCCAGCTCTACGGGTGGGACCCAGCATTTT
TRBD1,TRBJ2-1,TRBV6-2/TRBV6-3,few,CASRRQGVRYNEQFF,TGTGCCAGCAGGCGTCAGGGGGTTCGGTACAATGAGCAGTTCTTC
NA,TRBJ2-5,TRBV14,NA,CASSQEVGTAQETQYF,TGTGCCAGCAGCCAAGAGGTCGGGACGGCCCAAGAGACCCAGTACTTC
TRBD2,TRBJ2-2,TRBV5-1,NA,CASSLWGLAGNTGELFF,TGCGCCAGCAGCCTATGGGGACTAGCGGGAAACACCGGGGAGCTGTTTTTT
NA,TRBJ1-6,TRBV20-1,NA,CSARYYTTGRTDGSPLYF,TGCAGTGCTAGATACTACACTACCGGACGGACAGATGGTTCACCCCTCTACTTT
NA,TRBJ2-2,TRBV18,few,CASSPSDISNTGELFF,TGTGCCAGCTCACCTTCGGACATCTCGAACACCGGGGAGCTGTTTTTT
NA,TRBJ1-2,TRBV12-3/TRBV12-4,many,CASRSSMTRSYGYTF,TGTGCCAGCAGGTCTTCAATGACGCGGAGCTATGGCTACACCTTC